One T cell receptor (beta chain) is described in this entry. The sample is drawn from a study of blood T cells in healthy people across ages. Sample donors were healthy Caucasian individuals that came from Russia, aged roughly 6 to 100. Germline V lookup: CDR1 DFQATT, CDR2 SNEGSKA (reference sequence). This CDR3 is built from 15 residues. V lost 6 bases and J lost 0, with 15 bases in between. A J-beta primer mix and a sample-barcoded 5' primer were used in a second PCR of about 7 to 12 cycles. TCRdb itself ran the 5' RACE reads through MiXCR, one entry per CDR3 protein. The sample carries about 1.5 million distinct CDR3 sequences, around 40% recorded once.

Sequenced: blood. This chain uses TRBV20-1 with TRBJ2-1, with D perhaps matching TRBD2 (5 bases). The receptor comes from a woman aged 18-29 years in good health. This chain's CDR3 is CSASGLQSSYNEQFF. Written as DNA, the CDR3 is TGCAGTGCAAGCGGACTCCAGAGCTCCTACAATGAGCAGTTCTTC.